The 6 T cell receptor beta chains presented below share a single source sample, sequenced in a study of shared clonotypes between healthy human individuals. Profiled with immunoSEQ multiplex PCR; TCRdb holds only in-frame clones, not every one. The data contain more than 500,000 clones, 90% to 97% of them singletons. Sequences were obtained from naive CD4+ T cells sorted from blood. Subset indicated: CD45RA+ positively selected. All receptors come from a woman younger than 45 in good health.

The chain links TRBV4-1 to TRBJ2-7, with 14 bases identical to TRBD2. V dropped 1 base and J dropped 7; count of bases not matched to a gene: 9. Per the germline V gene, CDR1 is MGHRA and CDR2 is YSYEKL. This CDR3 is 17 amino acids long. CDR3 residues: CASSQGVLGLAGVEQYF. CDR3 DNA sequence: TGCGCCAGCAGCCAAGGTGTCTTGGGACTAGCGGGGGTGGAGCAGTACTTC.

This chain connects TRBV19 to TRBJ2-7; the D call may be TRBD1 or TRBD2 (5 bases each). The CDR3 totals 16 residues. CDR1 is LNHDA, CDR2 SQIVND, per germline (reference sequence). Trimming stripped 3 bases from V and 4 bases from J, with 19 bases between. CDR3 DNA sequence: TGTGCCAGTAGTATTGCTCGGGACGGAAACGCTTACGAGCAGTACTTC. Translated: CASSIARDGNAYEQYF.

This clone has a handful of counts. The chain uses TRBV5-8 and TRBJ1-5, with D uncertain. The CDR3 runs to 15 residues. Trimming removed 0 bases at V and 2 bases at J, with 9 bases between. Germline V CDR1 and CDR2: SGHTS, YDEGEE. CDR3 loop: CASSLGWLGNQPQHF. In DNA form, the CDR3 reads TGTGCCAGCAGCTTGGGGTGGCTGGGCAATCAGCCCCAGCATTTT.

CDR3 residues: CASSLEHRLGGNQPQHF. CDR3 nucleotide sequence: TGTGCCAGCAGTTTAGAGCATAGACTAGGGGGCAATCAGCCCCAGCATTTT. The gene calls are TRBV27 and TRBJ1-5; D is possibly TRBD1 (5 bases). This CDR3 region has 17 residues. The germline V and J ends were trimmed by 2 bases and 2 bases, with 16 bases remaining between them. The germline gives CDR1 MNHEY, CDR2 SMNVEV (reference sequence).

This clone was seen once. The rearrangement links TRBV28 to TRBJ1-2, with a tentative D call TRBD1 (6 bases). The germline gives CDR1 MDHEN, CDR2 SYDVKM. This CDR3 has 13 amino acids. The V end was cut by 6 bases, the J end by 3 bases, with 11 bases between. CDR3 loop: CASRADSYYGYTF. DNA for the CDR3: TGTGCCAGCAGGGCGGACAGCTACTATGGCTACACCTTC.

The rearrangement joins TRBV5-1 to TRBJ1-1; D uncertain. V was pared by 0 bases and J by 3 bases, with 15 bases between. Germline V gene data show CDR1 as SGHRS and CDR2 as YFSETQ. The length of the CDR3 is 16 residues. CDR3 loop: CASSLGAVGVDTEAFF. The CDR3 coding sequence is TGCGCCAGCAGCTTGGGCGCCGTGGGAGTGGACACTGAAGCTTTCTTT.